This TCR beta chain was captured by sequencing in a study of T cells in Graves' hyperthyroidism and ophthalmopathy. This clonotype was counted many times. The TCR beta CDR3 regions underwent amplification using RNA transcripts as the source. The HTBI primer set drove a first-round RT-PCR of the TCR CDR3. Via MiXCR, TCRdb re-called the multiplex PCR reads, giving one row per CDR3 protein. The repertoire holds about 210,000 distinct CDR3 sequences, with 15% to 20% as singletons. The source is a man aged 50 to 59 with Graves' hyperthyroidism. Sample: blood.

Here the CDR3 reads CASSLVGTEELFF. The CDR3 region has the DNA TGTGCCAGCAGCTTGGTGGGTACGGAGGAACTGTTTTTT. The genes are TRBV5-5 and TRBJ1-4; D gene unclear. This CDR3 has 13 amino acids. Germline CDR1 SGHKS, CDR2 YYEKEE (reference sequence). Between the trimmed V and J ends, which lost 0 bases and 12 bases, there was a span of 12 bases.